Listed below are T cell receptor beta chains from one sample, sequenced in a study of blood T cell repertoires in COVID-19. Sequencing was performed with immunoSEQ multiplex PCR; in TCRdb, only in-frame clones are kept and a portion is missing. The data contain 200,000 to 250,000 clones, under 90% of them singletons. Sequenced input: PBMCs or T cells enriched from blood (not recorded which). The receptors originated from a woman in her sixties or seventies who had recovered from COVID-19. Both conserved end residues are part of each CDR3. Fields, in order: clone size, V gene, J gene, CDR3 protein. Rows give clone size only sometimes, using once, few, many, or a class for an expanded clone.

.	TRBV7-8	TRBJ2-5	CASSLGGTGWQETQYF
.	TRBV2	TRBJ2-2	CASSEIPTGATGELFF
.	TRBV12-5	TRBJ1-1	CASGSRGAANTEAFF
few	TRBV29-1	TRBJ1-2	CSVGGRRPSYGYTF
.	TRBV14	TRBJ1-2	CASSQDFLGQGHGYTF
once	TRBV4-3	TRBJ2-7	CASSQQKSRGYEQYF
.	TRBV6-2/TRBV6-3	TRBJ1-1	CASSLAGGNTEAFF
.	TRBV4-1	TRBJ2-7	CASSQGRGQGLYEQYF
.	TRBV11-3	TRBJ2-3	CASSLFSSDTQYF
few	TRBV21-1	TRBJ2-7	CASSRPRDRGYEQYF
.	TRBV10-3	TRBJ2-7	CAISESMTKSTYEQYF
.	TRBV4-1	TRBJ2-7	CASSQGNEQYF
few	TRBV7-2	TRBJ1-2	CASSSWDRAGYTF
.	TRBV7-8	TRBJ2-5	CASSRSGGGETQYF
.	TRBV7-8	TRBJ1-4	CASSLSHGEKLFF
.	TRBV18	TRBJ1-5	CASRRRTDSNQPQHF
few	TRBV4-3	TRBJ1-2	CASSPGGRANYGYTF
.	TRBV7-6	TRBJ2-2	CASREDRDDTGELFF
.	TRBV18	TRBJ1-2	CASSDAGGSYGYTF
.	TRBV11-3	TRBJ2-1	CASSLDVSYNEQFF
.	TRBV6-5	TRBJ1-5	CASVWTGEVSQPQHF
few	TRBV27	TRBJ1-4	CASSPAGQSLVDEKLFF
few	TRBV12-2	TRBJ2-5	CASQDRGRETQYF